One and the same sample provided the 3 T cell receptor beta chains below, sequenced in a study of spatial heterogeneity in lung cancer. Time point of the sample: blood at routine non-recurrence follow-up after resection. Using its own MiXCR run on the 5' RACE reads, TCRdb lists one record per CDR3 protein. The profile covers 40,000 to 50,000 distinct CDR3 sequences, with about 11% appearing a single time and roughly 15% taken by the ten largest. The sequenced sample was PBMCs, obtained at follow-up. Every receptor here comes from a female donor with early-stage non-small cell lung cancer.

This sequence joins TRBV18 and TRBJ2-6, with D hard to call. Germline V gene sequence: CDR1 KGHSH, CDR2 LQKENI. V dropped 3 bases and J dropped 0 bases, with 6 bases sitting between them. There are 15 residues in the CDR3. Written as DNA, the CDR3 is TGTGCCAGCTCACCTCCCAACTCTGGGGCCAACGTCCTGACTTTC. Translation: CASSPPNSGANVLTF.

This chain uses TRBV12-3 or TRBV12-4 with TRBJ2-7, with a possible D match to TRBD1 (7 bases). This CDR3 comprises 16 residues. V was cut by 3 bases and J by 2 bases, with 17 bases left in between. The CDR3: CASSFRGTVQTYEQYF. The DNA for the CDR3 is TGTGCCAGCAGTTTTCGGGGGACAGTCCAAACCTACGAGCAGTACTTC.

In its sample, this clonotype was seen many times. This chain links TRBV7-9 with TRBJ2-7; D gene uncertain. Per the germline V gene, CDR1 is SEHNR and CDR2 is FQNEAQ (reference sequence). The CDR3 spans 16 residues. V was clipped by 5 bases and J by 1 base, with 18 bases between them. The CDR3, as DNA: TGTGCCAGCAGCCCACCCCCCGGCAGGCCGTCCTACGAGCAGTACTTC. Its protein product is CASSPPPGRPSYEQYF. The full variable domain, its missing parts supplied by reference TRBV7-9 and TRBJ2-7, is DTGVSQNPRHKITKRGQNVTFRCDPISEHNRLYWYRQTLGQGPEFLTYFQNEAQLEKSRLLSDRFSAERPKGSFSTLEIQRTEQGDSAMYLCASSPPPGRPSYEQYFGPGTRLTVT.